These 20 T cell receptor beta chains were all obtained from the same sample, sequenced in a study of cytomegalovirus exposure and HLA in healthy donors. A multiplex PCR was run with 60 Vbeta primers and 13 Jbeta primers. Produced via immunoSEQ multiplex PCR; TCRdb's table is partial and in-frame only. The table counts around 120,000 clones; around 0.6% lies in the top ten. Sequencing was performed on PBMCs. These receptors all come from a middle-aged man in good health and CMV-seronegative.

This sequence joins TRBV5-4 and TRBJ2-3; D gene unclear. This CDR3 contains 16 residues. Germline CDR1 and CDR2: SGHNT and YYREEE (reference sequence). Trimming removed 2 bases at V and 2 bases at J, with 15 bases between. CDR3 nucleotide sequence: TGTGCCAGCAGCTTAGGCTCAGCTAGTTTCACAGATACGCAGTATTTT. This translates into CASSLGSASFTDTQYF.

The chain recombines TRBV4-3 with TRBJ2-5; no clear D. The end of the DNA is better explained by TRBJ2-7, so the J call may be wrong. The length of the CDR3 is 13 residues. The germline gives CDR1 LGHNA, CDR2 YSLEER. CDR3: CASSQEREYEQYF. The CDR3 DNA sequence: TGCGCCAGCAGCCAAGAAAGAGAGTACGAGCAGTACTTC.

J is TRBJ1-1 and V is TRBV6-1; TRBD1 matches at 7 bases. V shed 0 bases and J 7 bases; nucleotides not matched to a gene: 5. Germline V gene lookup returns CDR1 MNHNS and CDR2 SASEGT. This CDR3 has 14 residues. The chain's CDR3 is CASSEAGTAIEAFF. Written as DNA, the CDR3 is TGTGCCAGCAGTGAAGCGGGGACAGCTATTGAAGCTTTCTTT.

The chain is built from TRBV6-5 and TRBJ2-3; 9 nucleotides line up with TRBD1. The CDR3 is 14 residues long. J gave up 1 base and V 6 bases, and 2 bases lay outside the gene matches. Germline CDR1 and CDR2: MNHEY and SVGAGI. The CDR3 region has the DNA TGTGCCAGCAGACAGGGGGCTGGCACAGATACGCAGTATTTT. Amino acids: CASRQGAGTDTQYF.

This chain connects TRBV7-9 to TRBJ2-7; 9 bases line up with TRBD2. Losses at the gene ends were 4 bases for V and 5 bases for J; bases not matched to a gene: 9. Per the germline V gene, CDR1 is SEHNR and CDR2 is FQNEAQ (reference sequence). This CDR3 is 15 amino acids long. CDR3: CASSSQGTSIDEQYF. The CDR3 DNA sequence: TGTGCCAGCAGCTCCCAAGGGACTAGCATCGACGAGCAGTACTTC. Using reference TRBV7-9 and TRBJ2-7 for the parts outside the CDR3, the full variable domain is DTGVSQNPRHKITKRGQNVTFRCDPISEHNRLYWYRQTLGQGPEFLTYFQNEAQLEKSRLLSDRFSAERPKGSFSTLEIQRTEQGDSAMYLCASSSQGTSIDEQYFGPGTRLTVT.

The J gene is TRBJ2-1, the V gene TRBV7-3, with 8 bases matching TRBD2. Germline trimming cut 4 bases from V and 6 bases from J; bases unmatched to any gene: 11. CDR3 size: 16 residues. The germline gives CDR1 SGHTA, CDR2 FQGTGA. The CDR3 DNA follows: TGTGCCAGCAGCTCCCCCGCTAGCGGGCGAGGCAATGAGCAGTTCTTC. It is translated as CASSSPASGRGNEQFF.

J is TRBJ1-6 and V is TRBV7-8; unclear D gene. V lost 3 bases and J 0 bases, leaving 12 bases between the germline ends. Looked up from germline, CDR1 is SGHVS and CDR2 is FQNEAQ. The CDR3 is made up of 17 amino acids. The CDR3 here is CASSLSRGSSYNSPLHF. In DNA form, the CDR3 reads TGTGCCAGCAGCTTGAGCCGCGGGAGCTCCTATAATTCACCCCTCCACTTT.

The genes are TRBV11-2 and TRBJ1-4; 8 nucleotides match TRBD1. The CDR3 is 15 residues long. Germline V gene lookup returns CDR1 SGHAT and CDR2 FQNNGV. J gave up 5 bases and V 4 bases, and 6 bases lay outside the gene matches. CDR3 protein: CASSSRDRQNEKLFF. CDR3 sequence (DNA): TGTGCCAGCAGCTCGAGGGACAGGCAAAATGAAAAACTGTTTTTT. Full variable domain (missing parts from reference TRBV11-2 and TRBJ1-4): EAGVAQSPRYKIIEKRQSVAFWCNPISGHATLYWYQQILGQGPKLLIQFQNNGVVDDSQLPKDRFSAERLKGVDSTLKIQPAKLEDSAVYLCASSSRDRQNEKLFFGSGTQLSVL.

The gene calls are TRBV5-1 and TRBJ2-1; TRBD2 aligns across 10 bases. Germline V gene sequence: CDR1 SGHRS, CDR2 YFSETQ. V shed 3 bases, J shed 7 bases, and the junction held 7 bases outside the gene matches. This CDR3 is built from 15 residues. The DNA of the CDR3 is TGCGCCAGCAGCTGGACTAGCGGCGGTGCGAATGAGCAGTTCTTC. Translating gives CASSWTSGGANEQFF.

The chain links TRBV6-5 to TRBJ1-5, with 9 bases aligning to TRBD1. The J segment lost 0 bases and the V segment lost 4 bases, leaving 4 bases of the junction unmatched. The CDR3 has 16 amino acids. The germline V gene has CDR1 MNHEY and CDR2 SVGAGI. CDR3 nucleotides: TGTGCCAGCAGTTCGACAGGGGGGTATAGCAATCAGCCCCAGCATTTT. Amino acid sequence: CASSSTGGYSNQPQHF.

The gene calls are TRBV6-1 and TRBJ1-2, with D possibly TRBD1 on 6 matching bases. CDR1 and CDR2 from the germline V gene are MNHNS and SASEGT. CDR3 length: 13 residues. V was clipped by 8 bases and J by 0 bases, with 10 bases between them. Written as DNA, the CDR3 is TGTGCCAGCCGTACAGGGACTAACTATGGCTACACCTTC. Translating it yields CASRTGTNYGYTF.

V gene TRBV4-3 combines with J gene TRBJ1-2; TRBD1 agrees at 7 bases. Per germline, CDR1 LGHNA and CDR2 YSLEER. The ends lost 1 base at V and 4 bases at J; junction bases unmatched: 9. This CDR3 is built from 16 residues. The CDR3: CASSQVFEGAGYGYTF. In DNA form, the CDR3 reads TGCGCCAGCAGCCAAGTATTTGAGGGGGCTGGCTATGGCTACACCTTC.

This chain links TRBV13 with TRBJ1-6, with D unresolved. V lost 0 bases and J lost 0, with 9 bases in between. This CDR3 is built from 17 residues. Germline lookup yields CDR1 PRHDT and CDR2 FYEKMQ (reference sequence). The CDR3 loop is CASSLGVGSSYNSPLHF. CDR3 bases: TGTGCCAGCAGCTTAGGCGTGGGGAGCTCCTATAATTCACCCCTCCACTTT.

This chain joins TRBV5-4 and TRBJ2-7; no clear D. Germline V lookup: CDR1 SGHNT, CDR2 YYREEE (reference sequence). Trimming removed 3 bases from V and 3 bases from J, with 10 bases in between. This CDR3 region has 13 residues. In DNA form, the CDR3 reads TGTGCCAGCAGCTCGGGTGGAATCTACGAGCAGTACTTC. It yields the protein CASSSGGIYEQYF.

The rearrangement links TRBV4-3 to TRBJ2-7; 8 bases map to TRBD1. This CDR3 contains 15 residues. V lost 4 bases to trimming and J lost 5 bases; unmatched junction nucleotides: 10. Germline V gives CDR1 LGHNA, CDR2 YSLEER. CDR3 DNA: TGCGCCAGCAGCCTTGGACAGGGTGAGGCCCACGAGCAGTACTTC. Protein sequence: CASSLGQGEAHEQYF.

V gene TRBV30 combines with J gene TRBJ2-1; tentative D call: TRBD1 (6 bases). Trimming removed 2 bases from V and 7 bases from J, with 12 bases in between. The CDR3 runs to 13 residues. Germline V gene data show CDR1 as GTSNPN and CDR2 as SVGIG (reference sequence). The CDR3: CAWSWGLGNEQFF. DNA for the CDR3: TGTGCCTGGAGTTGGGGGCTCGGGAATGAGCAGTTCTTC.

This chain joins TRBV25-1 and TRBJ2-1, with no clear D. CDR1 and CDR2 (germline): MGHDK, SYGVNS. CDR3 size: 11 residues. Deletions cut 2 bases from V and 8 bases from J, with 4 bases between. The CDR3 region is CASSEGYEQFF. The CDR3 nucleotides read TGTGCCAGCAGTGAAGGCTATGAGCAGTTCTTC.

The rearrangement uses TRBV5-4 and TRBJ2-5; 7 bases fit TRBD1. This CDR3 is built from 15 residues. The germline CDR1 and CDR2 sequences are SGHNT and YYREEE (reference sequence). V lost 4 bases to trimming and J lost 4 bases; unmatched junction nucleotides: 10. CDR3 sequence reads: CASSQKQGSLETQYF. In nucleotides, the CDR3 is TGTGCCAGCAGCCAGAAACAGGGGTCGTTAGAGACCCAGTACTTC.

The rearrangement uses TRBV4-3 and TRBJ1-1; 8 bases map to TRBD1. The germline gives CDR1 LGHNA, CDR2 YSLEER. The CDR3 extends over 16 amino acids. After removal of 3 bases from V and 7 bases from J, the junction contained 13 bases not matched to a gene. CDR3 protein: CASSHKPGQVLLEAFF. In DNA, the CDR3 is TGCGCCAGCAGCCACAAGCCGGGACAGGTTCTACTTGAAGCTTTCTTT.

This chain joins TRBV5-1 and TRBJ2-3, with 8 bases identical to TRBD1. V gave up 0 bases and J gave up 6 bases; unmatched junction bases: 6. This CDR3 is 15 amino acids long. Germline V gives CDR1 SGHRS, CDR2 YFSETQ. The CDR3 region has the DNA TGCGCCAGCAGCTTGGCCGGACAGGGATGGGATACGCAGTATTTT. It specifies CASSLAGQGWDTQYF.